The source of this T cell receptor beta chain is a study of blood T cells in healthy people across ages. Germline CDR1 reads DFQATT; CDR2 reads SNEGSKA (reference sequence). J gave up 2 bases and V 7 bases, and 9 bases lay outside the gene matches. This CDR3 region has 14 residues. Every sample had a minimum of 6.5 million PBMCs isolated. It was with a sample-barcoded 5' primer and a J-beta primer mix that a second PCR of roughly 7 to 12 cycles was run. MiXCR was run by TCRdb on the 5' RACE reads, yielding one entry per CDR3 protein. Of about 1.4 million distinct CDR3 sequences detected, roughly 64% appear once; the ten largest clones hold 5% to 7%. This clonotype has more than one count but fewer than ten. What it binds is unknown. Findings of the study overall: In older individuals, TCR beta diversity per million T cells was lower, falling roughly linearly with age. Naive CD4+ cell counts and diversity both ran higher in long-lived than in aged donors.

This receptor was identified in a man in his late teens or twenties in good health. The chain joins TRBV20-1 to TRBJ2-7, with 9 bases matching TRBD1. Source material: blood. CDR3 sequence (DNA): TGCAGTGGGGACAGGGTCAGTTCTACCTACGAGCAGTACTTC. Amino acid sequence: CSGDRVSSTYEQYF.